The 13 T cell receptor beta chains below all came from one sample that was sequenced in a study of cytomegalovirus exposure and HLA in healthy donors. The PCR had 60 Vbeta and 13 Jbeta primers. Only in-frame clones appear in the TCRdb table, and some are missing; sequencing was by immunoSEQ multiplex PCR. The top ten clones hold 0.75% to 0.9% of a sample with 150,000 to 200,000 clones, approximately 78% of them seen once. Sequenced sample: PBMCs. The receptors here all came from a young woman in good health and CMV-seronegative.

V and J are TRBV5-1 and TRBJ2-3, with 13 bases identical to TRBD2. V was clipped by 1 base and J by 5 bases; unmatched bases: 10. Germline lookup yields CDR1 SGHRS and CDR2 YFSETQ. This CDR3 region has 18 residues. CDR3 DNA sequence: TGCGCCAGCAGCTTGCAAACCTGGACTAGCGGGAGCGTAGATACGCAGTATTTT. Its protein product is CASSLQTWTSGSVDTQYF.

The J gene is TRBJ1-2, the V gene TRBV28; D is perhaps TRBD1 (6 bases). Trimming left V 6 bases short and J 4 bases short, with 12 bases between. Germline V gives CDR1 MDHEN, CDR2 SYDVKM. The CDR3 has 13 residues. The CDR3 here is CASRLQGGYGYTF. The CDR3 DNA reads TGTGCCAGCAGGTTACAGGGAGGCTATGGCTACACCTTC.

The chain couples TRBV10-3 to TRBJ2-5; possible D gene TRBD1, 7 bases. Germline values: CDR1 ENHRY, CDR2 SYGVKD. The CDR3 covers 18 residues. Trimming cost V 5 bases and J 2 bases, with 24 bases left between them. For the CDR3, the DNA is TGTGCCATCAGTTCAGACAGGGCTGAATACGCGGGACAAGAGACCCAGTACTTC. Amino acids: CAISSDRAEYAGQETQYF.

J is TRBJ2-2 and V is TRBV5-1; 11 bases fit TRBD2. V lost 5 bases, J lost 8 bases, and 8 bases stayed unmatched. The CDR3 covers 15 residues. From germline, CDR1 is SGHRS and CDR2 YFSETQ. The CDR3 here is CASSRASGRTGELFF. The CDR3 DNA follows: TGCGCCAGCAGTCGGGCTAGCGGGAGGACTGGGGAGCTGTTTTTT.

The chain couples TRBV19 to TRBJ1-5, with D hard to call. V lost 9 bases to trimming and J lost 6 bases, with 6 bases between them. The CDR3 extends over 10 amino acids. Per germline, CDR1 LNHDA and CDR2 SQIVND (reference sequence). The CDR3 DNA follows: TGTGCCAGCGGGTTTCAGCCCCAGCATTTT. This sequence encodes CASGFQPQHF.

The chain joins TRBV14 to TRBJ2-1; D might be TRBD1 (7 bases). Germline loops: CDR1 SGHDN, CDR2 FVKESK. This CDR3 comprises 16 residues. Trimming took 3 bases from V and 7 from J, leaving 19 bases between them. Written as DNA, the CDR3 is TGTGCCAGCAGCCAGAGACAGGGTGCGGGGTCTAATGAGCAGTTCTTC. Protein product: CASSQRQGAGSNEQFF. Supplemented by reference TRBV14 and TRBJ2-1, the full variable domain reads EAGVTQFPSHSVIEKGQTVTLRCDPISGHDNLYWYRRVMGKEIKFLLHFVKESKQDESGMPNNRFLAERTGGTYSTLKVQPAELEDSGVYFCASSQRQGAGSNEQFFGPGTRLTVL.

The J gene is TRBJ2-1, the V gene TRBV28, with 13 bases that match TRBD2. Germline CDR1 is MDHEN and CDR2 is SYDVKM. J was trimmed by 4 bases and V by 5 bases; bases with no gene match: 8. The CDR3 has 17 amino acids. For the CDR3, the DNA is TGTGCCAGCAGTCGCGCGGGACTAGCGGGATTTTACAATGAGCAGTTCTTC. Protein: CASSRAGLAGFYNEQFF.

J is TRBJ1-3 and V is TRBV7-9, with D unclear. The CDR3 runs 17 residues. Germline CDR1 is SEHNR and CDR2 is FQNEAQ (reference sequence). Trimming shortened V by 4 bases and J by 0 bases, and 16 bases separated the two germline ends. CDR3 bases: TGTGCCAGCAGCTCTTCGCGAAACAGTCTCTCTGGAAACACCATATATTTT. Amino acids: CASSSSRNSLSGNTIYF. Together with reference TRBV7-9 and TRBJ1-3, the CDR3 gives the full variable domain: DTGVSQNPRHKITKRGQNVTFRCDPISEHNRLYWYRQTLGQGPEFLTYFQNEAQLEKSRLLSDRFSAERPKGSFSTLEIQRTEQGDSAMYLCASSSSRNSLSGNTIYFGEGSWLTVV.

J is TRBJ2-1 and V is TRBV27; TRBD2 aligns across 7 bases. Germline lookup yields CDR1 MNHEY and CDR2 SMNVEV (reference sequence). The CDR3 runs to 15 residues. J was trimmed by 3 bases and V by 2 bases; bases with no gene match: 4. The CDR3 DNA reads TGTGCCAGCAGTTTAGCGGGAGCCGACTACAATGAGCAGTTCTTC. Translation gives CASSLAGADYNEQFF.

V is TRBV5-1 and J is TRBJ1-2; the match to TRBD1 covers 7 bases. This CDR3 is 13 amino acids long. Trimming at V came to 4 bases and at J to 2 bases, leaving 2 bases not matched to a gene. The V gene's germline CDR1 is SGHRS and CDR2 YFSETQ. CDR3 region: CASSQTGNYGYTF. In DNA form, the CDR3 reads TGCGCCAGCAGCCAGACAGGGAACTATGGCTACACCTTC.

This clone was observed a handful of times. The gene calls are TRBV18 and TRBJ2-1; D possibly corresponds to TRBD2 (5 bases). There are 17 residues in the CDR3. Trimming removed 5 bases from V and 2 bases from J, with 19 bases in between. CDR1 is KGHSH, CDR2 LQKENI, per germline. The CDR3 DNA reads TGTGCCAGCTCAGATCCCCGCGGGCCTGGGGCCTACAATGAGCAGTTCTTC. This sequence encodes CASSDPRGPGAYNEQFF. The whole variable domain, remainder taken from reference TRBV18 and TRBJ2-1, is NAGVMQNPRHLVRRRGQEARLRCSPMKGHSHVYWYRQLPEEGLKFMVYLQKENIIDESGMPKERFSAEFPKEGPSILRIQQVVRGDSAAYFCASSDPRGPGAYNEQFFGPGTRLTVL.

The chain couples TRBV6-4 to TRBJ2-1; 8 bases are a match to TRBD1. Germline trimming cut 3 bases from V and 5 bases from J; bases unmatched to any gene: 0. Germline assignment: CDR1 MRHNA and CDR2 SNTAGT. CDR3 size: 13 residues. CDR3 nucleotide sequence: TGTGCCAGCAGTGAGGACAGGGACAATGAGCAGTTCTTC. Protein product: CASSEDRDNEQFF.

This chain joins TRBV4-1 and TRBJ1-3; 7 bases line up with TRBD1. This CDR3 has 15 amino acids. The ends lost 4 bases at V and 2 bases at J; junction bases unmatched: 5. From germline, CDR1 is MGHRA and CDR2 YSYEKL. The chain's CDR3 is CASSRRQGPGNTIYF. The CDR3 DNA follows: TGCGCCAGCAGCCGCCGACAGGGCCCTGGAAACACCATATATTTT.